A single sample gave rise to the 19 T cell receptor beta chains below, sequenced in a study of blood T cell repertoires in COVID-19. Some clones are missing from TCRdb's copy, which holds only in-frame ones; the method was immunoSEQ multiplex PCR. The sample shows roughly 260,000 clones, roughly 86% of them seen only once. Material for sequencing was peripheral blood. These receptors came from a man aged 40-49 years who had recovered from COVID-19.

The rearrangement uses TRBV7-3 and TRBJ2-1; 14 nucleotides agree with TRBD2. J was trimmed by 15 bases and V by 5 bases; bases with no gene match: 12. Germline lookup yields CDR1 SGHTA and CDR2 FQGTGA. The CDR3 is 15 amino acids. The CDR3 DNA reads TGTGCCAGCAGCCTCATATCCGGGACTAGCGGGAGTGGGTTCTTC. This codes for CASSLISGTSGSGFF.

The rearrangement uses TRBV5-6 and TRBJ2-7; 8 nucleotides match TRBD1. Germline V gene lookup returns CDR1 SGHDT and CDR2 YYEEEE. This CDR3 comprises 16 residues. With V trimmed by 0 bases and J by 4 bases, 9 bases remained unmatched. In nucleotides, the CDR3 is TGTGCCAGCAGCTTGGCACAGGGGGTTAGGGTATACGAGCAGTACTTC. This translates into CASSLAQGVRVYEQYF.

The chain links TRBV9 to TRBJ1-4; D is unresolved. There are 15 residues in the CDR3. Trimming stripped 4 bases from V and 8 bases from J, with 18 bases between. Germline-derived CDR1 and CDR2 are SGDLS and YYNGEE. The chain's CDR3 is CASSLAGLEGEKLFF. For the CDR3, the DNA is TGTGCCAGCAGCCTGGCGGGGTTAGAGGGAGAAAAACTGTTTTTT. The full variable domain, in which reference TRBV9 and TRBJ1-4 provide the parts outside the CDR3, is DSGVTQTPKHLITATGQRVTLRCSPRSGDLSVYWYQQSLDQGLQFLIQYYNGEERAKGNILERFSAQQFPDLHSELNLSSLELGDSALYFCASSLAGLEGEKLFFGSGTQLSVL.

This clone has more than one count but fewer than ten. The chain combines TRBV13 with TRBJ2-2, with a tentative D call TRBD2 (6 bases). This CDR3 has 12 residues. The germline V gene has CDR1 PRHDT and CDR2 FYEKMQ (reference sequence). V was shortened by 5 bases and J by 8 bases, with 9 bases between the two germline ends. The DNA of the CDR3 is TGTGCCAGCAGCCGAGGGAGGGGGGAGCTGTTTTTT. Its translation is CASSRGRGELFF.

The chain is built from TRBV7-2 and TRBJ2-2, with 9 nucleotides matching TRBD1. The CDR3 extends over 13 amino acids. Losses at the gene ends were 4 bases for V and 7 bases for J; bases not matched to a gene: 1. Germline assignment: CDR1 SGHTA and CDR2 FQGNSA. CDR3: CASSSDRGGELFF. The CDR3 DNA follows: TGTGCCAGCAGCTCGGACAGGGGCGGGGAGCTGTTTTTT.

The chain uses TRBV9 and TRBJ2-3; 8 bases line up with TRBD2. CDR1 SGDLS and CDR2 YYNGEE come from the germline V gene. The CDR3 is made up of 14 amino acids. The V gene end was trimmed by 7 bases and the J gene end by 0 bases; junction bases not matched to a gene: 4. This CDR3 reads CASGSGVSTDTQYF. In nucleotides, the CDR3 is TGTGCCAGCGGTAGCGGGGTTAGCACAGATACGCAGTATTTT.

This chain joins TRBV29-1 and TRBJ1-2; 12 bases fit TRBD1. Trimming cost V 4 bases and J 8 bases; bases outside gene matches: 14. Germline values: CDR1 SQVTM, CDR2 ANQGSEA. This CDR3 region has 16 residues. CDR3 protein: CSVVTSEGQGAWGYTF. DNA for the CDR3: TGCAGCGTTGTAACCTCTGAGGGACAGGGGGCCTGGGGCTACACCTTC.

The chain links TRBV7-2 to TRBJ2-5; maybe TRBD2 (6 bases). Deletions cut 1 base from V and 5 bases from J, with 17 bases between. CDR1 and CDR2 (germline): SGHTA, FQGNSA. The CDR3 length is 16 residues. CDR3 sequence reads: CASSLDPSDPGETQYF. In nucleotides, the CDR3 is TGTGCCAGCAGCTTAGATCCTAGCGACCCAGGGGAGACCCAGTACTTC.

In its sample, this clone was seen once. J is TRBJ1-1 and V is TRBV3-1 (or the pseudogene TRBV3-2); TRBD1 might be the D (6 bases). The CDR3 runs 16 residues. Per germline, CDR1 LGHDT and CDR2 YNNKEL (reference sequence). Between the trimmed V and J ends, which lost 1 base and 2 bases, there was a span of 14 bases. The CDR3 DNA is TGTGCCAGCAGCCAAGGGTGGGACACCCGAAACACTGAAGCTTTCTTT. Translation: CASSQGWDTRNTEAFF.

The V and J genes are TRBV18 and TRBJ2-3; D might be TRBD2 (5 bases). The CDR3 length is 16 residues. Germline V gives CDR1 KGHSH, CDR2 LQKENI. With 0 bases removed from V and 1 base from J, the gap between germline ends came to 11 bases. The CDR3 region has the DNA TGTGCCAGCTCACCACCGGTAGCGAGGGGCACAGATACGCAGTATTTT. It encodes CASSPPVARGTDTQYF. The variable domain in full, with the rest retrieved from reference TRBV18 and TRBJ2-3, is NAGVMQNPRHLVRRRGQEARLRCSPMKGHSHVYWYRQLPEEGLKFMVYLQKENIIDESGMPKERFSAEFPKEGPSILRIQQVVRGDSAAYFCASSPPVARGTDTQYFGPGTRLTVL.

This clone was picked up a small number of times. This chain links TRBV7-9 with TRBJ1-2; 7 bases map to TRBD1. The CDR3 is 14 amino acids. The germline V gene encodes CDR1 SEHNR and CDR2 FQNEAQ (reference sequence). The V gene end was trimmed by 3 bases and the J gene end by 12 bases; junction bases not matched to a gene: 13. The CDR3 DNA reads as TGTGCCAGCAGCTTGGAGACAGGGCGGGCGTTTCACACCTTC. Amino acids: CASSLETGRAFHTF.

The chain links TRBV9 to TRBJ1-1, with 11 bases aligning to TRBD1. Germline CDR1 reads SGDLS; CDR2 reads YYNGEE. The V gene end was trimmed by 3 bases and the J gene end by 4 bases; junction bases not matched to a gene: 2. The CDR3 consists of 14 residues. Here the CDR3 DNA reads TGTGCCAGCAGCGGGACAGGGGGCGGCACTGAAGCTTTCTTT. This encodes CASSGTGGGTEAFF.

The chain joins TRBV11-2 to TRBJ2-3; TRBD2 agrees at 8 bases. With V trimmed by 2 bases and J by 6 bases, 7 bases remained unmatched. CDR1 SGHAT and CDR2 FQNNGV come from the germline V gene. The CDR3 is 15 amino acids. The CDR3 DNA reads as TGTGCCAGCAGCTTAAGCCGGCGGGGGGCGGATACGCAGTATTTT. It specifies CASSLSRRGADTQYF.

The J gene is TRBJ1-2, the V gene TRBV19; no reliable D call. The CDR3 covers 15 residues. The germline V and J ends were trimmed by 1 base and 8 bases, with 17 bases remaining between them. CDR1 LNHDA and CDR2 SQIVND come from the germline V gene (reference sequence). The CDR3 DNA is TGTGCCAGTAGTATAGTAAGTGGAGTGCCTAGCGGCTACACCTTC. It encodes CASSIVSGVPSGYTF. The whole variable domain, remainder taken from reference TRBV19 and TRBJ1-2, is DGGITQSPKYLFRKEGQNVTLSCEQNLNHDAMYWYRQDPGQGLRLIYYSQIVNDFQKGDIAEGYSVSREKKESFPLTVTSAQKNPTAFYLCASSIVSGVPSGYTFGSGTRLTVV.

The V and J genes are TRBV7-2 and TRBJ2-7, with TRBD2 as a possible D gene (5 bases). The germline CDR1 and CDR2 sequences are SGHTA and FQGNSA. The CDR3 has 16 residues. V lost 6 bases to trimming and J lost 3 bases, with 21 bases between them. CDR3 nucleotides: TGTGCCAGCAGACACCGACTAAAAGGTACTGTCTACGAGCAGTACTTC. The encoded protein is CASRHRLKGTVYEQYF.

CDR3 amino acids: CATNRGGTDTQYF. The CDR3 nucleotides read TGTGCCACCAATCGGGGGGGCACAGATACGCAGTATTTT. The chain is built from TRBV11-2 and TRBJ2-3; 7 bases agree with TRBD2. CDR3 size: 13 residues. J lost 1 base, V lost 10 bases, and 5 bases had no gene match. Germline V gene data show CDR1 as SGHAT and CDR2 as FQNNGV.

The rearrangement uses TRBV7-6 and TRBJ2-5; 11 bases line up with TRBD2. Trimming at V came to 1 base and at J to 2 bases, leaving 6 bases not matched to a gene. The germline CDR1 and CDR2 sequences are SGHVS and FNYEAQ. The CDR3 consists of 17 residues. The CDR3 here is CASSLVSVAGGQETQYF. The CDR3 DNA sequence: TGTGCCAGCAGCTTAGTTTCCGTAGCGGGAGGGCAAGAGACCCAGTACTTC.

This chain joins TRBV27 and TRBJ2-7, with 7 positions matching TRBD1. V was clipped by 2 bases and J by 4 bases; unmatched bases: 5. Germline V gene sequence: CDR1 MNHEY, CDR2 SMNVEV (reference sequence). The CDR3 runs 14 residues. CDR3 bases: TGTGCCAGCAGTTTAGCAGGGGGTGGTTACGAGCAGTACTTC. Translating gives CASSLAGGGYEQYF.

The chain recombines TRBV3-1 (or the pseudogene TRBV3-2) with TRBJ2-7, with 9 positions matching TRBD1. The CDR3 has 16 residues. V gave up 3 bases and J gave up 3 bases; unmatched junction bases: 9. Per the germline V gene, CDR1 is LGHDT and CDR2 is YNNKEL (reference sequence). Here the CDR3 reads CASSHSWDRDIYEQYF. Here the CDR3 DNA reads TGTGCCAGCAGCCATTCTTGGGACAGGGATATCTACGAGCAGTACTTC.